A single T cell receptor beta chain is shown here with its context. The antigen remains undetermined. V lost 4 bases, J lost 1 base, and 7 bases lay in between. Germline CDR1 reads MGHDK; CDR2 reads SYGVNS. This CDR3 has 13 residues. Depth targeted 1 in 200,000 to 1 in 1 million T cells, averaging 10x coverage per clonotype. Some clones are missing from TCRdb's copy, which holds only in-frame ones; the method was immunoSEQ multiplex PCR. The sample yields 14,000 or so clones, around 60% seen once. The data were obtained in a study of cytotoxic CD8 clonotypes in ibrutinib-treated CLL. Whole-study context: Within the patient group, about ten were relapsed/refractory and some 14 treatment-naive, and about 17 were IGHV unmutated. The study's findings and limits: Baseline levels of clonality went above those of age-matched healthy donors and moved with circulating CD8+ T-cell counts.

This TCR was sampled from a human donor with chronic lymphocytic leukemia. Sample: PBMCs, taken before ibrutinib treatment. The chain uses TRBV25-1 and TRBJ1-1; D is unresolved. CDR3 residues: CASSVSQNTEAFF. For the CDR3, the DNA is TGTGCCAGCAGTGTAAGCCAGAACACTGAAGCTTTCTTT.